This entry lists 30 T cell receptor beta chains sequenced from one sample in a study (dated by TCRdb to the mid-2010s). The method was 5' RACE. Sequencing relied on an Illumina MiSeq. Through fastp at Q25 and MiXCR, TCRdb rebuilt clones from the public reads, retaining in-frame beta chains. Here each entry gathers all rows of one CDR3 protein and keeps the most common genes and DNA. Across this sample there are 35,000 to 50,000 distinct CDR3 sequences, with approximately 28% seen only once. Just over 4% of the sample comes from the top ten. The sequencing sample was made of tumor-infiltrating memory CD4+ T cells sorted from the breast tumor. The label giving this sample's cell subset or site can be read as: memory CD4+ T cells, CD4+CD45RO+CD25-. The receptors originated from a female donor with breast cancer.

This clonotype was observed a handful of times. The chain combines TRBV7-2 with TRBJ2-5; the D gene is possibly TRBD1 (7 bases). Germline-derived CDR1 and CDR2 are SGHTA and FQGNSA. There are 16 residues in the CDR3. Trimming removed 5 bases from V and 5 bases from J, with 21 bases in between. The CDR3 loop is CASSQSRQGGWETQYF. The CDR3 DNA is TGTGCCAGCAGCCAATCAAGACAGGGAGGCTGGGAGACCCAGTACTTC.

Points on this clonotype: The junction does not match germline at one end; this may be a read error. The chain uses TRBV10-3 and TRBJ1-3; 7 bases align to TRBD1. The CDR3 totals 16 residues. Germline CDR1 ENHRY, CDR2 SYGVKD. The CDR3 DNA follows: TGTGCCATCAGCAATAGACAGGGTACAGAAGGAAACACCATATATTTC. Translating gives CAISNRQGTEGNTIYF.

The rearrangement links TRBV6-5 to TRBJ2-5, with D possibly TRBD1 on 5 matching bases. Trimming took off 2 bases at V and 4 bases at J, with 14 bases between the two ends. The germline V gene has CDR1 MNHEY and CDR2 SVGAGI. The CDR3 spans 15 residues. The CDR3 DNA follows: TGTGCCAGCAGTTACGGGGCCGTAGGGGTAGAGACCCAGTACTTC. This encodes CASSYGAVGVETQYF.

This clonotype was found once. A much larger clone differs from this one at a single base, so this may be a read error. The J gene is TRBJ1-1, the V gene TRBV7-3; 7 nucleotides match TRBD1. The CDR3 is made up of 15 amino acids. CDR1 is SGHTA and CDR2 is FQGTGA in the germline V gene. The CDR3 reads CASSSTSGGYTGAFF. CDR3 DNA sequence: TGTGCCAGCAGTTCAACTTCAGGGGGTTACACTGGAGCTTTCTTT.

This clonotype was seen ten or more times. The rearrangement links TRBV6-5 to TRBJ2-1; D perhaps matches TRBD2 (5 bases). Germline loops: CDR1 MNHEY, CDR2 SVGAGI. V lost 5 bases and J lost 2, with 16 bases in between. The CDR3 is made up of 16 amino acids. In DNA form, the CDR3 reads TGTGCCAGCAGTATAGCGCCAACGCCCCCCTACAATGAGCAGTTCTTC. Its translation is CASSIAPTPPYNEQFF.

V usage is TRBV29-1 and J usage is TRBJ1-2, with no clear D. The length of the CDR3 is 13 residues. V was pared by 7 bases and J by 9 bases, with 21 bases between. Germline values: CDR1 SQVTM, CDR2 ANQGSEA. CDR3 in DNA: TGCAGCGCTAAGGACCTCTCGGGCTACAGCTACACCTTC. Protein product: CSAKDLSGYSYTF.

The sample holds many counts of this clonotype. The rearrangement links TRBV5-1 to TRBJ1-4; weak D call: TRBD1 (5 bases). The CDR3 sequence is 14 residues long. Germline CDR1 and CDR2: SGHRS and YFSETQ. V was cut by 0 bases and J by 2 bases, with 5 bases left in between. CDR3 DNA: TGCGCCAGCAGCTTGGGGGACACTAATGAAAAACTGTTTTTT. This codes for CASSLGDTNEKLFF.

The J gene is TRBJ2-1, the V gene TRBV28, with unresolved D. V was pared by 1 base and J by 6 bases, with 7 bases between. CDR1 is MDHEN and CDR2 is SYDVKM in the germline V gene. This CDR3 spans 13 amino acids. The CDR3 DNA follows: TGTGCCAGCAGTTTATCTCCGCGCAATGAGCAGTTCTTC. It encodes CASSLSPRNEQFF.

This clonotype was recorded at least ten times. This sequence joins TRBV4-3 and TRBJ2-3; the match to TRBD1 covers 12 bases. After removal of 0 bases from V and 5 bases from J, the junction contained 9 bases not matched to a gene. Germline values: CDR1 LGHNA, CDR2 YSLEER. CDR3 size: 18 residues. The CDR3, as DNA: TGCGCCAGCAGCCAAGAAGGGGGACAGGGGGCTGGTCTAGATACGCAGTATTTT. This gives the protein CASSQEGGQGAGLDTQYF.

V is TRBV6-1 and J is TRBJ2-7; D is unresolved. With 8 bases removed from V and 3 bases from J, the gap between germline ends came to 11 bases. Germline-derived CDR1 and CDR2 are MNHNS and SASEGT. CDR3 size: 12 residues. The CDR3: CASANSHYEQYF. For the CDR3, the DNA is TGTGCCAGCGCAAACTCTCACTACGAGCAGTACTTC.

The chain links TRBV6-5 to TRBJ2-7, with TRBD1 as a possible D gene (5 bases). With 4 bases removed from V and 6 bases from J, the gap between germline ends came to 19 bases. The germline V gene encodes CDR1 MNHEY and CDR2 SVGAGI. The length of the CDR3 is 15 residues. CDR3 in amino acids: CASSCIGSRDGEQYF. Here the CDR3 DNA reads TGTGCCAGCAGTTGCATAGGTAGCAGGGATGGCGAGCAGTACTTC.

This clonotype was counted at least ten times. The chain has TRBV20-1 and TRBJ1-5; 8 nucleotides match TRBD1. Germline V CDR1 and CDR2: DFQATT, SNEGSKA (reference sequence). CDR3 size: 15 residues. V gave up 3 bases and J gave up 0 bases; unmatched junction bases: 4. The DNA for the CDR3 is TGCAGTGCTAGGACAGGGGAGAATAGCAATCAGCCCCAGCATTTT. This gives the protein CSARTGENSNQPQHF.

This clonotype turned up a few times. This chain links TRBV6-5 with TRBJ1-4; 7 nucleotides match TRBD1. This CDR3 spans 14 amino acids. Losses at the gene ends were 2 bases for V and 7 bases for J; bases not matched to a gene: 4. CDR1 and CDR2 from the germline V gene are MNHEY and SVGAGI. The CDR3 bases are TGTGCCAGCAGTTACGGGCAGGGGGGTGAAAAACTGTTTTTT. It codes for CASSYGQGGEKLFF.

This clonotype appeared a few times. The chain carries TRBV20-1 and TRBJ1-5; 8 bases agree with TRBD1. CDR1 DFQATT and CDR2 SNEGSKA come from the germline V gene (reference sequence). V shed 6 bases and J 6 bases; nucleotides not matched to a gene: 4. The CDR3 has 12 amino acids. CDR3 in DNA: TGCAGTGCCACAGGGGGAGGTCAGCCCCAGCATTTT. Translation: CSATGGGQPQHF.

CDR3 coding DNA: TGTGCCAGCAGCCGAAAAGAGGGCGAGCAGTACTTC. This gives the protein CASSRKEGEQYF. V is TRBV5-4 and J is TRBJ2-7; TRBD2 is a possible D gene (5 bases). This CDR3 spans 12 amino acids. CDR1 is SGHNT and CDR2 is YYREEE in the germline V gene (reference sequence). Trimming pared 4 bases from V and 6 bases from J, leaving 11 bases between.

This clonotype was found many times. This chain joins TRBV9 and TRBJ1-4; TRBD1 might be the D (6 bases). The CDR3 length is 15 residues. The germline CDR1 and CDR2 sequences are SGDLS and YYNGEE. Trimming shortened V by 1 base and J by 8 bases, and 15 bases separated the two germline ends. The CDR3 reads CASSVSGAQTEKLFF. CDR3 in DNA: TGTGCCAGCAGCGTATCGGGGGCGCAGACGGAAAAACTGTTTTTT.

In this sample, this clonotype turned up a few times. The V gene is TRBV13, the J gene TRBJ2-3, with 7 bases lining up with TRBD2. The ends lost 4 bases at V and 5 bases at J; junction bases unmatched: 3. Germline V CDR1 and CDR2: PRHDT, FYEKMQ (reference sequence). The CDR3 loop spans 13 amino acids. The CDR3 sequence is CASSSGLVDTQYF. CDR3 nucleotide sequence: TGTGCCAGCAGCTCCGGACTAGTAGATACGCAGTATTTT.

This clonotype occurred a few times. The chain recombines TRBV7-9 with TRBJ2-1; D is undetermined. The ends were cut back, 5 bases at V and 7 bases at J, with 15 bases in the middle. The CDR3 spans 14 residues. CDR1 and CDR2 from the germline V gene are SEHNR and FQNEAQ (reference sequence). The CDR3 is CASSPKRLGNEQFF. CDR3 nucleotide sequence: TGTGCCAGCAGCCCAAAAAGGCTGGGTAATGAGCAGTTCTTC.

This clonotype occurred a few times. The V call is TRBV6-5, the J call TRBJ1-3; D is uncertain. CDR3 size: 14 residues. Trimming cost V 8 bases and J 2 bases, with 13 bases left between them. Germline CDR1 and CDR2: MNHEY and SVGAGI. The CDR3 protein is CASGGRPPGNTIYF. CDR3 bases: TGTGCCAGCGGTGGCAGACCCCCTGGAAACACCATATATTTT.

The CDR3 DNA sequence: TGTGCCAGCAGTCCCCGATTTTTCGCAGATACGCAGTATTTT. Its protein is CASSPRFFADTQYF. The J gene is TRBJ2-3, the V gene TRBV27; no reliable D call. V was shortened by 5 bases and J by 4 bases, with 13 bases between the two germline ends. CDR1 and CDR2 from the germline V gene are MNHEY and SMNVEV (reference sequence). This CDR3 is 14 amino acids long.

The chain has TRBV11-2 and TRBJ2-2, with 9 bases matching TRBD2. The V and J ends lost 4 bases and 0 bases, in that order; junction bases with no gene match: 0. The CDR3 covers 15 residues. The V gene's germline CDR1 is SGHAT and CDR2 FQNNGV. CDR3: CASSWTSANTGELFF. CDR3 bases: TGTGCCAGCAGCTGGACTAGCGCGAACACCGGGGAGCTGTTTTTT.

Remarks on this clonotype: A much larger clone lies one base from this, so it may be a read error. The rearrangement joins TRBV5-1 to TRBJ2-2; D might be TRBD1 or TRBD2, each matching 5 bases. The CDR3 extends over 16 amino acids. The germline CDR1 and CDR2 sequences are SGHRS and YFSETQ. The CDR3 nucleotides are TGCGCCAGCAGCTGGGGGACGGACACGAACACCGGGGAGCTGATTTTT. Translated, it gives CASSWGTDTNTGELIF.

The rearrangement links TRBV2 to TRBJ2-5, with D unresolved. Trimming left V 8 bases short and J 4 bases short, with 11 bases between. CDR1 and CDR2 from the germline V gene are SNHLY and FYNNEI. This CDR3 contains 12 residues. CDR3 loop: CASVAVLETQYF. In DNA form, the CDR3 reads TGTGCCAGCGTGGCAGTTCTAGAGACCCAGTACTTC.

The sample holds a few counts of this clonotype. The CDR3 nucleotides read TGTGCCAGCAGCTTAGCGCAGGGGGCCATTAGGGATACGCAGTATTTT. Its translation is CASSLAQGAIRDTQYF. This rearrangement joins TRBV7-2 to TRBJ2-3; 8 nucleotides match TRBD1. The CDR3 has 16 residues. Germline lookup yields CDR1 SGHTA and CDR2 FQGNSA. With V trimmed by 0 bases and J by 6 bases, 8 bases remained unmatched. Using reference TRBV7-2 and TRBJ2-3 for the parts outside the CDR3, the full variable domain is GAGVSQSPSNKVTEKGKDVELRCDPISGHTALYWYRQSLGQGLEFLIYFQGNSAPDKSGLPSDRFSAERTGGSVSTLTIQRTQQEDSAVYLCASSLAQGAIRDTQYFGPGTRLTVL.

The rearrangement links TRBV12-3 or TRBV12-4 to TRBJ2-5; maybe TRBD2 (5 bases). Trimming stripped 3 bases from V and 2 bases from J, with 7 bases between. The CDR3 is made up of 13 amino acids. The CDR3 loop is CASSLWEQETQYF. The CDR3, as DNA: TGTGCCAGCAGTTTGTGGGAGCAAGAGACCCAGTACTTC.

This clonotype was recorded a few times. CDR3 in DNA: TGCGCCAGCAGCTTGATGGCCCCGAGTTCCTACGAGCAGTACTTC. Translated: CASSLMAPSSYEQYF. This chain uses TRBV5-1 with TRBJ2-7; D is unresolved. Trimming cost V 1 base and J 1 base, with 12 bases left between them. The CDR3 totals 15 residues. Germline V gene lookup returns CDR1 SGHRS and CDR2 YFSETQ.

This clonotype is categorized as medium-sized. This chain connects TRBV5-1 to TRBJ2-7; D might be TRBD1 (6 bases). The germline V gene encodes CDR1 SGHRS and CDR2 YFSETQ. This CDR3 comprises 12 residues. Trimming cost V 2 bases and J 6 bases, with 9 bases left between them. This CDR3 reads CASSLQGAEQYF. The CDR3 DNA reads as TGCGCCAGCAGCTTACAGGGTGCCGAGCAGTACTTC.

This clonotype was detected many times. V and J are TRBV7-9 and TRBJ2-3; D is unresolved. CDR1 is SEHNR and CDR2 is FQNEAQ in the germline V gene (reference sequence). V dropped 0 bases and J dropped 0 bases, with 4 bases sitting between them. This CDR3 has 14 amino acids. The CDR3 loop reads CASSLAISTDTQYF. The CDR3 coding sequence is TGTGCCAGCAGCTTAGCGATTAGCACAGATACGCAGTATTTT.

This chain connects TRBV4-3 to TRBJ2-5, with 7 bases aligning to TRBD1. Germline V lookup: CDR1 LGHNA, CDR2 YSLEER. The length of the CDR3 is 14 residues. The V segment lost 4 bases and the J segment 0 bases; nucleotides outside the gene matches: 2. This chain's CDR3 is CASSPGQYQETQYF. The CDR3, as DNA: TGCGCCAGCAGCCCGGGACAGTACCAAGAGACCCAGTACTTC.

V gene TRBV29-1 combines with J gene TRBJ2-1, with 11 positions matching TRBD2. The CDR3 contains 14 residues. Germline V lookup: CDR1 SQVTM, CDR2 ANQGSEA. Germline trimming cut 4 bases from V and 8 bases from J; bases unmatched to any gene: 7. In DNA form, the CDR3 reads TGCAGCGTTGGCCCGGGACTAGCGGAGGATGAGCAGTTCTTC. This gives the protein CSVGPGLAEDEQFF.